This T cell receptor (beta chain) was identified in a study of cytotoxic CD8 clonotypes in ibrutinib-treated CLL. The CDR3 contains 18 residues. The germline V gene encodes CDR1 SGHDN and CDR2 FVKESK. V gave up 4 bases and J gave up 4 bases; unmatched junction bases: 8. Repertoires were generated with immunoSEQ multiplex PCR, while TCRdb's copy carries only in-frame clones and drops some. The sample lists approximately 300,000 clones, 70% to 80% occurring once. This TCR came from a human donor with chronic lymphocytic leukemia. The chain carries TRBV14 and TRBJ2-6, with TRBD2 matching over 12 bases. Sample: PBMCs, taken before ibrutinib treatment. The CDR3 protein is CASSRGLAGPRGANVLTF. CDR3 nucleotide sequence: TGTGCCAGCAGCCGGGGACTAGCGGGCCCGAGGGGGGCCAACGTCCTGACTTTC.